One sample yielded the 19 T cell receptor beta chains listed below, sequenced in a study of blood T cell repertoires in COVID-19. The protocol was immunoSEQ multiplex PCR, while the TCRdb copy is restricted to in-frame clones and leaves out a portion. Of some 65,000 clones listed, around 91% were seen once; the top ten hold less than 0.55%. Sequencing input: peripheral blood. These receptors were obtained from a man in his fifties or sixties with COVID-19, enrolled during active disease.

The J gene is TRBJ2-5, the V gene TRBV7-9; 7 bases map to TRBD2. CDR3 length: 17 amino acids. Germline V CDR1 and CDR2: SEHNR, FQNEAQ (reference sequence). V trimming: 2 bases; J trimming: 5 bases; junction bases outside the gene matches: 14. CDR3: CASSLLGGGPGSETQYF. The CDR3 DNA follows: TGTGCCAGCAGCTTACTGGGGGGAGGGCCGGGGTCTGAGACCCAGTACTTC.

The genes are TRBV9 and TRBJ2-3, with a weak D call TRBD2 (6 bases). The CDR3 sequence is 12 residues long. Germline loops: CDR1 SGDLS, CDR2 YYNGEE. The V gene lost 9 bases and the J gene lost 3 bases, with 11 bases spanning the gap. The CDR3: CATSGGTDTQYF. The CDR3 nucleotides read TGTGCCACCTCCGGAGGGACAGATACGCAGTATTTT.

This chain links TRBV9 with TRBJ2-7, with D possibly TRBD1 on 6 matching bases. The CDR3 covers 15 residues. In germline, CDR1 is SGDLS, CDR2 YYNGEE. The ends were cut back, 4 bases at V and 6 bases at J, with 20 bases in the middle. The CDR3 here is CASSPRLMGAGEQYF. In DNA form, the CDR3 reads TGTGCCAGCAGCCCGAGGCTGATGGGGGCAGGCGAGCAGTACTTC.

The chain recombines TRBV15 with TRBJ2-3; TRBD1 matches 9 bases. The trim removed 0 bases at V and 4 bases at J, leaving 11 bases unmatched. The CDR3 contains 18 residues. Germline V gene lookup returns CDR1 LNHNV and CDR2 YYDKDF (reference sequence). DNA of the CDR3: TGTGCCACCAGCAGAGAAGTGGGGGGGGACAGGGTCCCAGATACGCAGTATTTT. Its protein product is CATSREVGGDRVPDTQYF.

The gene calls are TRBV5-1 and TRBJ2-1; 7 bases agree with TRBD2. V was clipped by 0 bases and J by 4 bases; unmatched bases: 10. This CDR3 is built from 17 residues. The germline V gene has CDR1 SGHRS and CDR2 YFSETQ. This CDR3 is CASSLGGGPLSYNEQFF. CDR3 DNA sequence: TGCGCCAGCAGCTTGGGCGGGGGTCCCCTTTCATACAATGAGCAGTTCTTC.

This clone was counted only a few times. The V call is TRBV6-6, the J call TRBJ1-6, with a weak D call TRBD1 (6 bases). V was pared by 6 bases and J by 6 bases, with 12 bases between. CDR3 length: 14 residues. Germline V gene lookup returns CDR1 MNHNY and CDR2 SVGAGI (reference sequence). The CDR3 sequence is CASSTQGLNSPLHF. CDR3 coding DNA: TGTGCCAGCAGCACCCAGGGGCTTAATTCACCCCTCCACTTT.

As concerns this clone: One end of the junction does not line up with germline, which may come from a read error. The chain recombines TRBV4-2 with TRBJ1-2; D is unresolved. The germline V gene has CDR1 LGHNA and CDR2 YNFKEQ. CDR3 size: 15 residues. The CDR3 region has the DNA TGTGCCAGCAGCCCCCGATGGGTAGCGAACTATGGCCACACCTTC. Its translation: CASSPRWVANYGHTF.

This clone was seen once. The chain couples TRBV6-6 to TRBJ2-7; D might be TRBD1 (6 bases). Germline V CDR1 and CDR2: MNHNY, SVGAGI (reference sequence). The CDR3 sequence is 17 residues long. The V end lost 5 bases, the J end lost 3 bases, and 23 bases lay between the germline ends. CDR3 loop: CASSPRGFWTESYEQYF. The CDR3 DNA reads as TGTGCCAGCAGTCCACGGGGTTTTTGGACAGAGAGCTACGAGCAGTACTTC.

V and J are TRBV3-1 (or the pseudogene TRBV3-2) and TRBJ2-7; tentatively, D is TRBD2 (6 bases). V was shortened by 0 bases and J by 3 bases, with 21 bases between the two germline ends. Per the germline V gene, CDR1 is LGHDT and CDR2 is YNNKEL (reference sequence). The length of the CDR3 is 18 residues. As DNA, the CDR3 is TGTGCCAGCAGCCAAGACGTCATTTTTGGGACTTCCTGCTACGAGCAGTACTTC. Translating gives CASSQDVIFGTSCYEQYF.

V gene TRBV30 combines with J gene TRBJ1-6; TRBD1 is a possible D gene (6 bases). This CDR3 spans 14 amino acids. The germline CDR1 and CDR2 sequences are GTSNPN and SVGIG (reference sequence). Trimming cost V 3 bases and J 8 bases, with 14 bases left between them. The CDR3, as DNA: TGTGCCTGGAGGTCACAGGGCCAAGATTCACCCCTCCACTTT. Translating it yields CAWRSQGQDSPLHF.

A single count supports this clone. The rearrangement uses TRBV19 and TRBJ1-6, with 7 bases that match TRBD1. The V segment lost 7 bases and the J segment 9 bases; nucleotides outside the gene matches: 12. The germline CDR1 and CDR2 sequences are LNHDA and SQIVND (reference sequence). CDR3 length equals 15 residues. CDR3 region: CASTSRRQGVSPLHF. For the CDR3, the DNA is TGTGCCAGTACCTCACGGAGACAGGGAGTTTCACCCCTCCACTTT.

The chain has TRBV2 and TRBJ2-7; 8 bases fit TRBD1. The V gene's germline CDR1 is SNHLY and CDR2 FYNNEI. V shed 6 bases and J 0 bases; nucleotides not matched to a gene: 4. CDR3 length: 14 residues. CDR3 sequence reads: CASSRQGSSYEQYF. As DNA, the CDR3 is TGTGCCAGCAGCCGACAGGGGAGCTCCTACGAGCAGTACTTC. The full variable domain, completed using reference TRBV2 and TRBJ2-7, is EPEVTQTPSHQVTQMGQEVILRCVPISNHLYFYWYRQILGQKVEFLVSFYNNEISEKSEIFDDQFSVERPDGSNFTLKIRSTKLEDSAMYFCASSRQGSSYEQYFGPGTRLTVT.

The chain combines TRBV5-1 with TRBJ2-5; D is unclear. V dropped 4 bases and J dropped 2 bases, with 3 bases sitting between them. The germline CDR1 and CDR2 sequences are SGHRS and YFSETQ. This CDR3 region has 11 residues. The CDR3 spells CASSQQETQYF. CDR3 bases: TGCGCCAGCAGCCAACAAGAGACCCAGTACTTC.

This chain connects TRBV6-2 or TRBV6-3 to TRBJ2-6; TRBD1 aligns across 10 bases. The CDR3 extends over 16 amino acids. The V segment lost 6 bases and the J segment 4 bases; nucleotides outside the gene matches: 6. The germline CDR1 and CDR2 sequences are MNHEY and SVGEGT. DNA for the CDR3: TGTGCCAGCAGCTCCGGGACAGGGGACGGGGCCAACGTCCTGACTTTC. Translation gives CASSSGTGDGANVLTF.

The CDR3 nucleotides are TGTGCCAGCAGCTTAGCCCCAGGTGGTGAAAAACTGTTTTTT. It specifies CASSLAPGGEKLFF. The V gene is TRBV7-2, the J gene TRBJ1-4; D not certain. V was cut by 0 bases and J by 7 bases, with 9 bases left in between. This CDR3 region has 14 residues. Germline V CDR1 and CDR2: SGHTA, FQGNSA.

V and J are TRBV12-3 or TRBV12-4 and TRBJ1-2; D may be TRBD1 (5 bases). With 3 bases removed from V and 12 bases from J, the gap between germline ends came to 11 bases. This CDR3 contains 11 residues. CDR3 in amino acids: CASSFPQGHTF. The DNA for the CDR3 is TGTGCCAGCAGTTTCCCGCAGGGTCACACCTTC.

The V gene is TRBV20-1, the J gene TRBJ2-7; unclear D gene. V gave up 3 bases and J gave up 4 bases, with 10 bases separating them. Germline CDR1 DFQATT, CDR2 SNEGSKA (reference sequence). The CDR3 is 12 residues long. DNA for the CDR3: TGCAGTGCTAGTCTTTCGGAGTACGAGCAGTACTTC. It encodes CSASLSEYEQYF.

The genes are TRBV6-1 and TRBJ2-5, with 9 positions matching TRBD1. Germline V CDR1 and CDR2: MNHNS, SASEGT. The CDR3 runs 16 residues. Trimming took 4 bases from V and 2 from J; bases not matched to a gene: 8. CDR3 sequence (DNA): TGTGCCAGCAGTGCAAGGGAACAGGGGGCGCAAGAGACCCAGTACTTC. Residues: CASSAREQGAQETQYF.

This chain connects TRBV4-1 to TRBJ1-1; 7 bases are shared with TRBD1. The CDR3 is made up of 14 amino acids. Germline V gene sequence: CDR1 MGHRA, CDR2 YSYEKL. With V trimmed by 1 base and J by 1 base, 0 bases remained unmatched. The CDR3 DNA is TGCGCCAGCAGCCAAGGGGACAGGAACACTGAAGCTTTCTTT. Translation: CASSQGDRNTEAFF.